A single sample is the source of the 13 T cell receptor beta chains below, sequenced in a study of blood T cell repertoires in COVID-19. Profiled with immunoSEQ multiplex PCR; TCRdb holds only in-frame clones, not every one. The table includes 30,000 to 45,000 clones, roughly 90% detected once. Sequenced sample: peripheral blood. These receptors were taken from a man aged 70-80 years with acute or convalescent COVID-19.

V and J are TRBV29-1 and TRBJ2-7, with a possible D match to TRBD1 (6 bases). Trimming removed 6 bases from V and 4 bases from J, with 19 bases in between. Per the germline V gene, CDR1 is SQVTM and CDR2 is ANQGSEA. The CDR3 consists of 14 residues. CDR3 amino acids: CSVQPGHAIYEQYF. The CDR3 coding sequence is TGCAGCGTCCAACCGGGACACGCCATATACGAGCAGTACTTC.

The V call is TRBV7-8, the J call TRBJ1-2; D not certain. Per germline, CDR1 SGHVS and CDR2 FQNEAQ. Trimming took off 6 bases at V and 7 bases at J, with 12 bases between the two ends. The CDR3 sequence is 12 residues long. CDR3 in DNA: TGTGCCAGCAGGGCGGGAGGAGGTGGCTACACCTTC. Protein product: CASRAGGGGYTF.

The V and J genes are TRBV19 and TRBJ1-5, with 10 bases matching TRBD1. This CDR3 has 17 amino acids. Germline assignment: CDR1 LNHDA and CDR2 SQIVND (reference sequence). V was clipped by 4 bases and J by 1 base; unmatched bases: 7. CDR3 nucleotide sequence: TGTGCCAGTAGTACTCGACAGGGGGCTAAGAGCAATCAGCCCCAGCATTTT. It is translated as CASSTRQGAKSNQPQHF.

The chain joins TRBV24-1 to TRBJ2-1; the match to TRBD2 covers 9 bases. J was trimmed by 2 bases and V by 4 bases; bases with no gene match: 2. Germline V gene lookup returns CDR1 KGHDR and CDR2 SFDVKD. The CDR3 covers 15 residues. CDR3 amino acids: CATSEAGGAYNEQFF. DNA for the CDR3: TGTGCCACCAGTGAGGCGGGAGGGGCCTACAATGAGCAGTTCTTC.

The chain carries TRBV7-6 and TRBJ2-5; TRBD2 matches at 13 bases. CDR3 length: 16 amino acids. Germline CDR1 is SGHVS and CDR2 is FNYEAQ. V trimming: 1 base; J trimming: 5 bases; junction bases outside the gene matches: 4. CDR3 nucleotide sequence: TGTGCCAGCAGCTTAGGGACTAGCGGGAGTTTTGAGACCCAGTACTTC. Translated, it gives CASSLGTSGSFETQYF.

The chain recombines TRBV27 with TRBJ2-5, with 8 bases matching TRBD1. CDR1 and CDR2 from the germline V gene are MNHEY and SMNVEV (reference sequence). The CDR3 covers 14 residues. Trimming cost V 1 base and J 3 bases; bases outside gene matches: 1. The CDR3 coding sequence is TGTGCCAGCAGTTTATGGGACAGGAAAGAGACCCAGTACTTC. Its translation is CASSLWDRKETQYF.

The chain links TRBV5-1 to TRBJ1-1; TRBD1 matches 7 bases. CDR1 and CDR2 from the germline V gene are SGHRS and YFSETQ. The CDR3 loop spans 17 amino acids. Unmatched junction bases numbered 15, after V lost 4 bases and J lost 3 bases. The chain's CDR3 is CASSPTGEQYYYTEAFF. DNA for the CDR3: TGCGCCAGCAGCCCCACAGGGGAGCAATATTACTACACTGAAGCTTTCTTT.

This sequence joins TRBV29-1 and TRBJ2-7, with 10 positions matching TRBD2. J lost 2 bases, V lost 3 bases, and 13 bases had no gene match. Germline CDR1 is SQVTM and CDR2 is ANQGSEA. The CDR3 consists of 17 residues. The DNA of the CDR3 is TGCAGCGTTGACGGGCTAGCGGGAGCCCCAAGCCCCTACGAGCAGTACTTC. This sequence encodes CSVDGLAGAPSPYEQYF.

There are a few counts of this clone. The chain is built from TRBV19 and TRBJ2-5, with 8 bases fitting TRBD1. CDR3 length equals 15 residues. CDR1 is LNHDA, CDR2 SQIVND, per germline (reference sequence). The trim removed 3 bases at V and 1 base at J, leaving 4 bases unmatched. The CDR3 protein is CASSISRGPQETQYF. The DNA for the CDR3 is TGTGCCAGTAGTATTAGCAGGGGGCCCCAAGAGACCCAGTACTTC.

A few counts support this clone. This chain uses TRBV5-1 with TRBJ2-7; perhaps TRBD1 as D (6 bases). The germline CDR1 and CDR2 sequences are SGHRS and YFSETQ. Trimming shortened V by 1 base and J by 2 bases, and 10 bases separated the two germline ends. The CDR3 is 14 amino acids. The CDR3 protein is CASSLPGDPYEQYF. CDR3 nucleotides: TGCGCCAGCAGCTTGCCAGGGGACCCCTACGAGCAGTACTTC.

This sequence joins TRBV7-3 and TRBJ2-1; TRBD1 aligns across 9 bases. This CDR3 comprises 13 residues. The V and J ends lost 4 bases and 6 bases, in that order; junction bases with no gene match: 1. Germline CDR1 is SGHTA and CDR2 is FQGTGA. This CDR3 reads CASSSDRGNEQFF. The DNA of the CDR3 is TGTGCCAGCAGCTCGGACAGGGGCAATGAGCAGTTCTTC.

V gene TRBV18 combines with J gene TRBJ2-7, with 9 nucleotides matching TRBD1. The CDR3 sequence is 14 residues long. Germline V lookup: CDR1 KGHSH, CDR2 LQKENI. J gave up 5 bases and V 3 bases, and 5 bases lay outside the gene matches. In DNA form, the CDR3 reads TGTGCCAGCTCACCGTCGACAGGGGGGAACGAGCAGTACTTC. This encodes CASSPSTGGNEQYF.

V is TRBV3-1 (or the pseudogene TRBV3-2) and J is TRBJ2-7; 10 nucleotides line up with TRBD2. Trimming removed 4 bases from V and 2 bases from J; junction bases left unmatched: 2. Per germline, CDR1 LGHDT and CDR2 YNNKEL (reference sequence). There are 14 residues in the CDR3. The CDR3 sequence is CASSPTSGTYEQYF. Here the CDR3 DNA reads TGTGCCAGCAGCCCCACTAGCGGGACCTACGAGCAGTACTTC.